One sample yielded the 2 T cell receptor beta chains listed below, sequenced in a study of cytomegalovirus exposure and HLA in healthy donors. The PCR employed 60 Vbeta primers together with 13 Jbeta primers. Sequencing used immunoSEQ multiplex PCR; TCRdb keeps in-frame clones, though not all of them. The sample holds approximately 130,000 clones; less than 85% are singletons and the top ten take less than 2%. Material for sequencing was PBMCs. These receptors were collected from a man between 40 and 49 years old in good health and CMV-seronegative.

V gene TRBV25-1 combines with J gene TRBJ2-7; maybe TRBD1 (6 bases). The length of the CDR3 is 13 residues. Germline-derived CDR1 and CDR2 are MGHDK and SYGVNS. V was clipped by 3 bases and J by 3 bases, with 9 bases between them. The CDR3 sequence is CASSEDRVYEQYF. The CDR3 DNA is TGTGCCAGCAGTGAGGACAGAGTCTACGAGCAGTACTTC.

The V and J genes are TRBV9 and TRBJ2-3; a possible D gene is TRBD1 (5 bases). V lost 4 bases, J lost 4 bases, and 19 bases lay in between. Germline CDR1 SGDLS, CDR2 YYNGEE. This CDR3 contains 16 residues. The CDR3 DNA reads TGTGCCAGCAGCTCAGAGGTCCAGGGTGGGGCAGATACGCAGTATTTT. It is translated as CASSSEVQGGADTQYF.